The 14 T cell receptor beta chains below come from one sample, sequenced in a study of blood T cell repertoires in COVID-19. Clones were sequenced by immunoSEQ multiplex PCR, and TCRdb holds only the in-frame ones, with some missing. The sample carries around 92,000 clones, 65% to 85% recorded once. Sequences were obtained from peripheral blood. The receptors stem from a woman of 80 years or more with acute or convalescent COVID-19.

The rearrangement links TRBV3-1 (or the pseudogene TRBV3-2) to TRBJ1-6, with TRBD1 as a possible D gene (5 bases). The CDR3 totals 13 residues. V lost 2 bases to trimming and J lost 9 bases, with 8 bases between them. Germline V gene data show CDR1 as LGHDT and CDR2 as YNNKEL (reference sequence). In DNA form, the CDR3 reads TGTGCCAGCAGCCAAAGTAGGGGTTCACCCCTCCACTTT. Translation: CASSQSRGSPLHF.

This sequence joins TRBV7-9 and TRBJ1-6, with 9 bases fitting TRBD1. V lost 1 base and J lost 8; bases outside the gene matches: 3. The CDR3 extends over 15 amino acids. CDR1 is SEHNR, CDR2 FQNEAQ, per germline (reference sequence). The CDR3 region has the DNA TGTGCCAGCAGCTTAGGGGGACAGGGTTATTCACCCCTCCACTTT. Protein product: CASSLGGQGYSPLHF.

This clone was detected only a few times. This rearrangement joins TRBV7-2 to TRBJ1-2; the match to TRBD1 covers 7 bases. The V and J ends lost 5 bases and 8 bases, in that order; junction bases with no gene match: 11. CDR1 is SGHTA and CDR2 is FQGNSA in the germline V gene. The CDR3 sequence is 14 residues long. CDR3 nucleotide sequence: TGTGCCAGCAGCGACATCGGACAGGCGGCCGGCTACACCTTC. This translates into CASSDIGQAAGYTF.

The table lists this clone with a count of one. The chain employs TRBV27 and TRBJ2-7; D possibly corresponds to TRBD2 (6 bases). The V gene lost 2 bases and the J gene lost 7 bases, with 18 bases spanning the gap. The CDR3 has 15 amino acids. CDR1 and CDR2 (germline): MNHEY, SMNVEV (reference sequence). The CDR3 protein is CASSLDVRESGEQYF. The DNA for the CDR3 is TGTGCCAGCAGTTTAGACGTCCGGGAGTCGGGGGAGCAGTACTTC.

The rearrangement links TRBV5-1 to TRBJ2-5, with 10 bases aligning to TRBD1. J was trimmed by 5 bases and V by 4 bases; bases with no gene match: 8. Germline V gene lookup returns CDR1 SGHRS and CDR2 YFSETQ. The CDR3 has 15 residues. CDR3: CASSPLTGGEETQYF. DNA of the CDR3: TGCGCCAGCAGCCCGTTGACAGGGGGCGAGGAGACCCAGTACTTC.

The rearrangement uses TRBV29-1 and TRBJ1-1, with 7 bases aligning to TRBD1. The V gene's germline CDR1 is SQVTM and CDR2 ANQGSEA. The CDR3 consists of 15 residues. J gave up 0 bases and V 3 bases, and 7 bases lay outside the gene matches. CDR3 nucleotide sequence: TGCAGCGTTGAGGCCCAGGGGGTCTTGAACACTGAAGCTTTCTTT. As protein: CSVEAQGVLNTEAFF.

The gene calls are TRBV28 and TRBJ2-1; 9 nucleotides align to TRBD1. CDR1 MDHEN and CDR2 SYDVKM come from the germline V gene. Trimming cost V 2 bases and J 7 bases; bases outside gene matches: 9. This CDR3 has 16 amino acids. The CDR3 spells CASSLGGTGYRNEQFF. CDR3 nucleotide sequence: TGTGCCAGCAGTTTAGGGGGGACAGGGTACCGAAATGAGCAGTTCTTC.

DNA for the CDR3: TGTGCCAGCAGTTTCGACAGCCTCTACGAGCAGTACTTC. The encoded protein is CASSFDSLYEQYF. This rearrangement joins TRBV6-6 to TRBJ2-7, with a weak D call TRBD1 (5 bases). Germline V gives CDR1 MNHNY, CDR2 SVGAGI (reference sequence). V was pared by 4 bases and J by 3 bases, with 10 bases between. CDR3 length: 13 amino acids.

The CDR3 is CASSGPGTSGNICYEQYF. CDR3 DNA: TGTGCCAGCAGCGGCCCCGGGACTAGCGGGAACATTTGCTACGAGCAGTACTTC. The chain has TRBV9 and TRBJ2-7, with 13 bases that match TRBD2. The CDR3 is 18 residues long. Germline loops: CDR1 SGDLS, CDR2 YYNGEE. Losses at the gene ends were 3 bases for V and 3 bases for J; bases not matched to a gene: 12.

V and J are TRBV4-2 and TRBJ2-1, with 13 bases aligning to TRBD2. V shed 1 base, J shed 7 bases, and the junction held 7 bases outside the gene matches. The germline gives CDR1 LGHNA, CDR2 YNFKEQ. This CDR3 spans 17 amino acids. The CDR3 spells CASSQGVGTSGTNEQFF. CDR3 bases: TGTGCCAGCAGCCAAGGGGTCGGGACTAGCGGGACGAATGAGCAGTTCTTC.

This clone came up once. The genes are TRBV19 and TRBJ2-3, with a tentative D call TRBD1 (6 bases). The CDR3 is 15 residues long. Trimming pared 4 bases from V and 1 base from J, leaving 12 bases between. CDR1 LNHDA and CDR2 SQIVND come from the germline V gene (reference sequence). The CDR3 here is CASSRQPGGTDTQYF. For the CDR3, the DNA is TGTGCCAGTAGTAGACAGCCAGGGGGCACAGATACGCAGTATTTT.

The DNA of the CDR3 is TGTGCCAGCAGCGTAGGCGGGGGGCTAAGAGACAATTCACCCCTCCACTTT. Its translation is CASSVGGGLRDNSPLHF. The V call is TRBV9, the J call TRBJ1-6, with D possibly TRBD1 on 6 matching bases. The length of the CDR3 is 17 residues. Between the trimmed V and J ends, which lost 0 bases and 7 bases, there was a span of 17 bases. Germline values: CDR1 SGDLS, CDR2 YYNGEE.

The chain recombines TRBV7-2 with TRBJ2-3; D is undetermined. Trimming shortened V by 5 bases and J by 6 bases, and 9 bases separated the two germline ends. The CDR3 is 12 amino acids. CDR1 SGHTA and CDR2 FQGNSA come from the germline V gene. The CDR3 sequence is CASSPRSDTQYF. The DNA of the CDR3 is TGTGCCAGCAGCCCCCGTTCCGATACGCAGTATTTT.

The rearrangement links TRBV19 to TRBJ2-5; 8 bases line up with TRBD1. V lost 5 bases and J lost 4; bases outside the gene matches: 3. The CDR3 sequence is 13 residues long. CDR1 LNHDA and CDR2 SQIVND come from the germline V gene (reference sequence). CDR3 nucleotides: TGTGCCAGTAGTTCACAGGGGGGAGAGACCCAGTACTTC. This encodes CASSSQGGETQYF.